This TCR beta chain originates from a study of blood T cell repertoires in COVID-19. Turning to the study itself: Both acute and convalescent COVID-19 samples were obtained from the United States, Italy and Spain. PBMCs, B-cell-depleted T cells, or T cells provided the cDNA or gDNA that made up the material.

V trimming: 1 base; J trimming: 6 bases; junction bases outside the gene matches: 6. Germline loops: CDR1 LNHNV, CDR2 YYDKDF (reference sequence). This CDR3 comprises 14 residues. In the authors' methods: Estimation of nucleated cell counts was performed using reference gene primer amplification. The assay was immunoSEQ multiplex PCR, and TCRdb's table has in-frame clones only and misses some. The DNA gave D and trimming, while V, J and clone size come from that table. Of about 100,000 clones detected, roughly nine tenths appear once; the ten largest clones hold 17%. The source of this sequence is a man aged 45 to 65 with acute or convalescent COVID-19. The sequenced sample was peripheral blood. This chain uses TRBV15 with TRBJ2-7; TRBD1 matches at 7 bases. CDR3 coding DNA: TGTGCCACCAGCAGAGGGACAGGTTGGGTCGAGCAGTACTTC. Protein product: CATSRGTGWVEQYF.